The present T cell receptor (beta chain) was sequenced within a study of T cells after yellow fever vaccination. Study-level points and caveats: Peak timing came faster in the weaker secondary response, day 5 versus 15. Subsequent to the booster, the majority of primary-vaccination clones reappeared (roughly 95% CD4, more than 70% CD8).

CDR1 and CDR2 from the germline V gene are LGHNA and YNFKEQ. There are 18 residues in the CDR3. V lost 0 bases to trimming and J lost 6 bases; unmatched junction nucleotides: 9. This clonotype showed up many times. Its specificity is unknown. They built TCR cDNA with 5'RACE template switching, a step that put in a universal primer site and UMIs. Each CDR3 protein gets one entry after TCRdb re-called the 5' RACE reads with MiXCR. The table records just under 600,000 distinct CDR3 sequences, around an eighth of them present only once. The chain uses TRBV4-2 and TRBJ2-2; 11 bases map to TRBD2. The sequence was obtained from a man aged 25 to 40 who received the YFV17D yellow fever vaccine. The starting material was PBMCs, obtained on the day of the yellow fever booster vaccination. The CDR3 sequence is CASSQEPRLAGGSGELFF. CDR3 nucleotide sequence: TGTGCCAGCAGCCAAGAACCCCGGCTAGCGGGAGGCTCCGGGGAGCTGTTTTTT.